Listed below are T cell receptor beta chains from one sample, sequenced in a study of blood T cell repertoires in COVID-19. The table came from immunoSEQ multiplex PCR; TCRdb's copy has only in-frame clones and leaves some out. Of a few hundred thousand clones listed, about 91% were seen once; the top ten hold 5.5% to 7%. The specimen sequenced was peripheral blood. These receptors all come from a woman aged 30 to 39 who had recovered from COVID-19. Both conserved end residues are part of each CDR3. D genes are given only for firm matches. The size entry is marked missing in some rows and otherwise reads once, few, many or a size class.

d_gene: NA
j_gene: TRBJ1-2
v_gene: TRBV28
abundance: NA
CDR3nt: TGTGCCAGCAGTTTACAGAGACTCTATGGCTACACCTTC
CDR3aa: CASSLQRLYGYTF

d_gene: TRBD1
j_gene: TRBJ2-2
v_gene: TRBV7-2
abundance: NA
CDR3nt: TGTGCCAGCAGTCTATCACGGGACAGCCTATACACCGGGGAGCTGTTTTTT
CDR3aa: CASSLSRDSLYTGELFF

d_gene: TRBD1
j_gene: TRBJ1-5
v_gene: TRBV6-6
abundance: NA
CDR3nt: TGTGCCAGCAGTCTCTGGGACAGCCTAAATAGCAATCAGCCCCAGCATTTT
CDR3aa: CASSLWDSLNSNQPQHF

d_gene: NA
j_gene: TRBJ2-1
v_gene: TRBV7-9
abundance: NA
CDR3nt: TGTGCCAGCAGCTCTGGCCCTGACAGCTCCTACAATGAGCAGTTCTTC
CDR3aa: CASSSGPDSSYNEQFF

d_gene: TRBD1
j_gene: TRBJ2-2
v_gene: TRBV2
abundance: NA
CDR3nt: TGTGCCAGCAGCGACCGACAGGGGCGCGCCACCGGGGAGCTGTTTTTT
CDR3aa: CASSDRQGRATGELFF

d_gene: TRBD1
j_gene: TRBJ1-6
v_gene: TRBV5-4
abundance: NA
CDR3nt: TGTGCCAGCAGCTGGGGGACAGGGAAAAATAATTCACCCCTCCACTTT
CDR3aa: CASSWGTGKNNSPLHF

d_gene: NA
j_gene: TRBJ2-5
v_gene: TRBV2
abundance: NA
CDR3nt: TGTGCCAGCAGTCCGCCAGGGGAAGAGACCCAGTACTTC
CDR3aa: CASSPPGEETQYF

d_gene: TRBD1
j_gene: TRBJ1-5
v_gene: TRBV9
abundance: NA
CDR3nt: TGTGCCAGCAGCGACGGACAGGGCGATCAGCCCCAGCATTTT
CDR3aa: CASSDGQGDQPQHF

d_gene: TRBD1
j_gene: TRBJ1-1
v_gene: TRBV4-1
abundance: NA
CDR3nt: TGCGCCAGCAGCCCTGGACAGGGACCGAGGACTGAAGCTTTCTTT
CDR3aa: CASSPGQGPRTEAFF

d_gene: TRBD2
j_gene: TRBJ2-3
v_gene: TRBV11-2
abundance: NA
CDR3nt: TGTGCCAGCAGCCCCATTAGCGGGGGGGCAACAGATACGCAGTATTTT
CDR3aa: CASSPISGGATDTQYF

d_gene: TRBD2
j_gene: TRBJ2-5
v_gene: TRBV28
abundance: NA
CDR3nt: TGTGCCAGCAGCCGGACTAGCGGGGGGGAGACCCAGTACTTC
CDR3aa: CASSRTSGGETQYF

d_gene: TRBD1
j_gene: TRBJ1-6
v_gene: TRBV10-3
abundance: NA
CDR3nt: TGTGCCATCAGATCCACCGGGACAGTGGGTTCACCCCTCCACTTT
CDR3aa: CAIRSTGTVGSPLHF

d_gene: NA
j_gene: TRBJ1-5
v_gene: TRBV14
abundance: NA
CDR3nt: TGTGCCAGCAGCCTAGGAGGAGTGCAGCCCCAGCATTTT
CDR3aa: CASSLGGVQPQHF

d_gene: TRBD1
j_gene: TRBJ2-7
v_gene: TRBV4-2
abundance: NA
CDR3nt: TGTGCCAGCAGCCCCCGGACAGGGCCTGCTTACGAGCAGTACTTC
CDR3aa: CASSPRTGPAYEQYF

d_gene: TRBD2
j_gene: TRBJ2-1
v_gene: TRBV9
abundance: NA
CDR3nt: TGTGCCAGCAGCGTAGGAGGTAGCGGGGGGCCTTTCTACAATGAGCAGTTCTTC
CDR3aa: CASSVGGSGGPFYNEQFF

d_gene: TRBD1
j_gene: TRBJ2-7
v_gene: TRBV27
abundance: NA
CDR3nt: TGTGCCAGCAGTTTAAGGGGGACTGGGACAGGGGTTGACGAGCAGTACTTC
CDR3aa: CASSLRGTGTGVDEQYF

d_gene: NA
j_gene: TRBJ1-1
v_gene: TRBV27
abundance: NA
CDR3nt: TGTGCCAGCAGTCCGACTTACACAGGTACTGAAGCTTTCTTT
CDR3aa: CASSPTYTGTEAFF

d_gene: TRBD1
j_gene: TRBJ1-3
v_gene: TRBV18
abundance: NA
CDR3nt: TGTGCCAGCTCACCTCTCGGGACAGCTGGAAACACCATATATTTT
CDR3aa: CASSPLGTAGNTIYF

d_gene: NA
j_gene: TRBJ2-5
v_gene: TRBV28
abundance: NA
CDR3nt: TGTGCCAGCAGCGGTAGAGAGACCCAGTACTTC
CDR3aa: CASSGRETQYF

d_gene: TRBD1
j_gene: TRBJ2-7
v_gene: TRBV20-1
abundance: NA
CDR3nt: TGCAGTGCTAGTACCGGGACAGGGGCTCGTTGGAACTACGAGCAGTACTTC
CDR3aa: CSASTGTGARWNYEQYF

d_gene: TRBD2
j_gene: TRBJ2-1
v_gene: TRBV6-5
abundance: NA
CDR3nt: TGTGCCAGCAGTTACATGGCGGGGGGGCACAATGAGCAGTTCTTC
CDR3aa: CASSYMAGGHNEQFF

d_gene: NA
j_gene: TRBJ1-4
v_gene: TRBV28
abundance: NA
CDR3nt: TGTGCCAGCAGCTACAGGGAGGGGGAAAAACTGTTTTTT
CDR3aa: CASSYREGEKLFF

d_gene: TRBD2
j_gene: TRBJ2-1
v_gene: TRBV11-1
abundance: NA
CDR3nt: TGTGCCAGCAGCGCGTATCCTAGCGGGGGGTACAATGAGCAGTTCTTC
CDR3aa: CASSAYPSGGYNEQFF

d_gene: NA
j_gene: TRBJ1-6
v_gene: TRBV3-1/TRBV3-2
abundance: NA
CDR3nt: TGTGCCAGCAGGGGGGGGGTCTCTAATTCACCCCTCCACTTT
CDR3aa: CASRGGVSNSPLHF

d_gene: NA
j_gene: TRBJ1-2
v_gene: TRBV7-9
abundance: few
CDR3nt: TGTGCCAGCAGCTTAGAAAATCCGGGAGGATATGGCTACACCTTC
CDR3aa: CASSLENPGGYGYTF

d_gene: NA
j_gene: TRBJ1-5
v_gene: TRBV27
abundance: NA
CDR3nt: TGTGCCACCCGACAGAGTAGCAATCAGCCCCAGCATTTT
CDR3aa: CATRQSSNQPQHF

d_gene: TRBD1
j_gene: TRBJ1-1
v_gene: TRBV5-4
abundance: NA
CDR3nt: TGTGCCAGCAGCTCAGACAGGGCCGAGAGCATGAACACTGAAGCTTTCTTT
CDR3aa: CASSSDRAESMNTEAFF

d_gene: TRBD1
j_gene: TRBJ2-7
v_gene: TRBV5-4
abundance: NA
CDR3nt: TGTGCCAGCAGCTGGGACAGGGGGGGGTCCTACGAGCAGTACTTC
CDR3aa: CASSWDRGGSYEQYF

d_gene: TRBD2
j_gene: TRBJ2-1
v_gene: TRBV19
abundance: NA
CDR3nt: TGTGCCAGTAGCCCCGGGACTAGTCCATACAATGAGCAGTTCTTC
CDR3aa: CASSPGTSPYNEQFF

d_gene: TRBD1
j_gene: TRBJ2-7
v_gene: TRBV7-2
abundance: NA
CDR3nt: TGTGCCAGCAGCTTAGCGATCAGGGGGTACGAGCAGTACTTC
CDR3aa: CASSLAIRGYEQYF

d_gene: TRBD1
j_gene: TRBJ1-2
v_gene: TRBV2
abundance: NA
CDR3nt: TGTGCCATCCGGGGGCAGGGGGATAAGAACTATGGCTACACCTTC
CDR3aa: CAIRGQGDKNYGYTF

d_gene: NA
j_gene: TRBJ1-1
v_gene: TRBV7-3
abundance: NA
CDR3nt: TGTGCCAGCAGCTTAACGGGGGAGGCGTACACTGAAGCTTTCTTT
CDR3aa: CASSLTGEAYTEAFF

d_gene: NA
j_gene: TRBJ1-5
v_gene: TRBV7-2
abundance: once
CDR3nt: TGTGCCAGCAGCGCACTTGCTCAGGGGCGCCTGGGGAATCAGCCCCAGCATTTT
CDR3aa: CASSALAQGRLGNQPQHF

d_gene: TRBD1
j_gene: TRBJ2-7
v_gene: TRBV5-1
abundance: NA
CDR3nt: TGCGCCAGCAGCCGGGACAGAGACTACGAGCAGTACTTC
CDR3aa: CASSRDRDYEQYF

d_gene: NA
j_gene: TRBJ2-7
v_gene: TRBV27
abundance: once
CDR3nt: TGTGCCAGCGCCCCGCGGGGCAGGAGCTCCTACGAGCAGTACTTC
CDR3aa: CASAPRGRSSYEQYF

d_gene: NA
j_gene: TRBJ1-2
v_gene: TRBV3-1/TRBV3-2
abundance: NA
CDR3nt: TGTGCCAGCAGCCATCATGGGGTGGGAGAGAAGAATGGCTACACCTTC
CDR3aa: CASSHHGVGEKNGYTF

d_gene: NA
j_gene: TRBJ2-7
v_gene: TRBV28
abundance: NA
CDR3nt: TGTGCCATCCAGGGTAGGGATTTATACGAGCAGTACTTC
CDR3aa: CAIQGRDLYEQYF

d_gene: NA
j_gene: TRBJ1-2
v_gene: TRBV5-6
abundance: NA
CDR3nt: TGTGCCAGCAGCTTTTCATATGGCTACACCTTC
CDR3aa: CASSFSYGYTF

d_gene: TRBD1
j_gene: TRBJ1-5
v_gene: TRBV13
abundance: NA
CDR3nt: TGTGCCAGCAGCCTGGGACAGGGGGGCCCGGGGGGTCAGCCCCAGCATTTT
CDR3aa: CASSLGQGGPGGQPQHF

d_gene: NA
j_gene: TRBJ1-5
v_gene: TRBV28
abundance: NA
CDR3nt: TGTGCCAGCACCGGTCGGGAGTGGCAGCCCCAGCATTTT
CDR3aa: CASTGREWQPQHF